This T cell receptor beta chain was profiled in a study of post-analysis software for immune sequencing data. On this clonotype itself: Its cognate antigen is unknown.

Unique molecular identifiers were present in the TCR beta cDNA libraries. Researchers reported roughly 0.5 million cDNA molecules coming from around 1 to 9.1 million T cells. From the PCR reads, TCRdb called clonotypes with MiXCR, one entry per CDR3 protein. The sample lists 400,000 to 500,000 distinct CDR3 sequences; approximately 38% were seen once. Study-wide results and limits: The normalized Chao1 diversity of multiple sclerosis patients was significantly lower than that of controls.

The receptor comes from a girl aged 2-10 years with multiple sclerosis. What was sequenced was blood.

Here the CDR3 reads CASSFTGERKEKLFF. As DNA, the CDR3 is TGCGCCAGCAGCTTCACAGGGGAACGGAAGGAAAAACTGTTTTTT. This rearrangement joins TRBV5-1 to TRBJ1-4; 7 nucleotides line up with TRBD1. Germline V gene data show CDR1 as SGHRS and CDR2 as YFSETQ. V shed 2 bases, J shed 8 bases, and the junction held 9 bases outside the gene matches. This CDR3 is 15 amino acids long.